The 28 T cell receptor beta chains in this list originate from one sample, sequenced in a study of tumor-infiltrating lymphocytes in oesophageal squamous cell carcinoma. TCRdb itself ran the PCR reads through MiXCR, one entry per CDR3 protein. Among approximately 20,000 distinct CDR3 sequences listed, roughly 41% were seen once. The specimen sequenced was esophageal tumor tissue. These receptor sequences come from a male donor with esophageal squamous cell carcinoma.

This rearrangement joins TRBV7-8 to TRBJ1-1; D remains ambiguous. Between the trimmed V and J ends, which lost 1 base and 1 base, there was a span of 7 bases. Germline values: CDR1 SGHVS, CDR2 FQNEAQ. The CDR3 has 14 residues. The CDR3 loop is CASSLELSNTEAFF. CDR3 DNA: TGTGCCAGCAGCTTAGAACTGTCGAACACTGAAGCTTTCTTT.

This clonotype was observed many times. The chain employs TRBV6-1 and TRBJ2-5; no clear D gene. Germline CDR1 and CDR2: MNHNS and SASEGT. The V and J ends lost 2 bases and 5 bases respectively, with 6 bases between them. The CDR3 has 12 residues. Here the CDR3 DNA reads TGTGCCAGCAGTGAACCGTTTGAGACCCAGTACTTC. Its translation is CASSEPFETQYF.

There are many counts of this clonotype. The chain couples TRBV6-1 to TRBJ1-1, with D maybe TRBD1 (6 bases). This CDR3 region has 13 residues. Germline CDR1 reads MNHNS; CDR2 reads SASEGT. V was trimmed by 5 bases and J by 3 bases, leaving 10 bases between them. CDR3 sequence: CASSSWGHTEAFF. The CDR3 coding sequence is TGTGCCAGCAGTTCCTGGGGGCACACTGAAGCTTTCTTT.

This clonotype was found many times. The V call is TRBV19, the J call TRBJ2-1; 7 nucleotides match TRBD2. This CDR3 has 15 amino acids. Trimming took 2 bases from V and 5 from J; bases not matched to a gene: 6. In germline, CDR1 is LNHDA, CDR2 SQIVND (reference sequence). The CDR3 nucleotides are TGTGCCAGTAGTATAAAGAGGGGAGGGCACAATGAGCAGTTCTTC. It encodes CASSIKRGGHNEQFF.

This clonotype was picked up a small number of times. The chain carries TRBV6-1 and TRBJ2-1, with 11 bases matching TRBD1. The DNA matches TRBJ2-7 better at its end, which makes the J call doubtful. Germline V gene sequence: CDR1 MNHNS, CDR2 SASEGT. The CDR3 sequence is 15 residues long. The chain's CDR3 is CASSELEDRGPEQYF. CDR3 bases: TGTGCCAGCAGTGAGTTGGAGGACAGGGGGCCCGAGCAGTACTTC.

Worth noting for this clonotype: Because the CDR3's place on the DNA is in doubt, the DNA is left out and the CDR3 is given as listed by TCRdb. V gene TRBV7-5 combines with J gene TRBJ2-3; TRBD1 is the table's D call and was not checked against the DNA. TRBV7-5 is labeled a pseudogene. The CDR3 is 17 amino acids long, termini counted. This chain's CDR3 is CISVPEAAGTITDTQYF.

The rearrangement joins TRBV7-3 to TRBJ2-5; no definite D call. The germline CDR1 and CDR2 sequences are SGHTA and FQGTGA. The CDR3 contains 17 residues. Trimming took 0 bases from V and 2 from J, leaving 16 bases between them. The CDR3 protein is CASSLTFSWRLQETQYF. CDR3 in DNA: TGTGCCAGCAGCTTAACGTTTTCGTGGCGGCTGCAAGAGACCCAGTACTTC.

The table lists this clonotype with a count of one. The chain couples TRBV7-2 to TRBJ2-7; D unresolved. With the DNA end fitting TRBJ2-1 better, the J assignment may be wrong. The CDR3 is 14 residues long. Germline CDR1 and CDR2: SGHTA and FQGNSA. CDR3 loop: CASSLGQAHNEQFF. The CDR3 DNA reads as TGTGCCAGCAGCTTAGGGCAGGCCCACAATGAGCAGTTCTTC.

This clonotype was counted many times. J is TRBJ2-3 and V is TRBV5-8; 7 bases fit TRBD2. Germline-derived CDR1 and CDR2 are SGHTS and YDEGEE. V was clipped by 4 bases and J by 1 base; unmatched bases: 6. The CDR3 extends over 15 amino acids. The CDR3 DNA reads as TGTGCCAGCAGCAAGAGCGGGATGCGCACAGATACGCAGTATTTT. Translated, it gives CASSKSGMRTDTQYF.

This clonotype was detected many times. The chain employs TRBV6-1 and TRBJ2-6; TRBD2 matches at 7 bases. Unmatched junction bases numbered 12, after V lost 7 bases and J lost 0 bases. The CDR3 contains 18 residues. Per germline, CDR1 MNHNS and CDR2 SASEGT. The CDR3 sequence: CASTPLGGFGSGANVLTF. The CDR3 coding sequence is TGTGCCAGCACCCCCCTCGGGGGGTTCGGCTCTGGGGCCAACGTCCTGACTTTC.

CDR3 DNA sequence: TGTGCCAGCAGCTTAATGGGCGAAACGCAGTTCTTC. It yields the protein CASSLMGETQFF. This rearrangement joins TRBV7-3 to TRBJ2-3; D ambiguous. The J call is uncertain, as TRBJ2-1 better fits the DNA end. The CDR3 contains 12 residues. Looked up from germline, CDR1 is SGHTA and CDR2 is FQGTGA.

Comments on this clonotype: One end of the junction fails to match germline, which may point to a read error. The chain employs TRBV6-6 and TRBJ1-2, with D possibly TRBD1 on 5 matching bases. This CDR3 contains 11 residues. CDR1 and CDR2 (germline): MNHNY, SVGAGI (reference sequence). CDR3 protein: CASSDTSGGAF. For the CDR3, the DNA is TGTGCCAGCAGTGACACTAGCGGGGGGGCCTTC.

The V and J genes are TRBV6-5 and TRBJ2-4; 7 bases line up with TRBD2. Matching the DNA end better, TRBJ2-1 makes the J call doubtful. The CDR3 covers 14 residues. CDR1 and CDR2 (germline): MNHEY, SVGAGI. The CDR3: CASTRTRASETQFF. The CDR3 DNA sequence: TGTGCCAGCACCAGGACTAGGGCCTCGGAGACCCAGTTCTTC.

This rearrangement joins TRBV3-1 to TRBJ2-4; 13 bases fit TRBD2. The tail of the sequence fits TRBJ2-1 better, so the J call may be wrong. Germline loops: CDR1 LGHDT, CDR2 YNNKEL (reference sequence). The CDR3 spans 15 residues. The chain's CDR3 is CASSRGLAGMIEQFF. Written as DNA, the CDR3 is TGTGCCAGCAGCCGGGGACTAGCGGGAATGATAGAGCAGTTCTTC.

As to this clonotype: No conserved phenylalanine or tryptophan is present at the end of the CDR3, so a read error is the likely explanation. The limits of the CDR3 on the DNA are not certain, so only TCRdb's listed CDR3 is given. The chain joins TRBV24-1 to TRBJ2-5; no check of the table's D call, TRBD1, against the DNA was made. Germline V lookup: CDR1 KGHDR, CDR2 SFDVKD. Ends included, the CDR3 has 13 residues. CDR3 residues: CATSFRNEQFFGA.

The sample holds many counts of this clonotype. The chain combines TRBV18 with TRBJ1-5, with D unclear. Germline-derived CDR1 and CDR2 are KGHSH and LQKENI. Trimming took 6 bases from V and 1 from J, leaving 4 bases between them. This CDR3 region has 12 residues. Here the CDR3 DNA reads TGTGCCAGCTCTCGGAGCAATCAGCCCCAGCATTTT. Amino acid sequence: CASSRSNQPQHF.

This clonotype is termed medium-sized. This chain connects TRBV19 to TRBJ2-3, with 8 positions matching TRBD1. This CDR3 is built from 16 residues. Germline V CDR1 and CDR2: LNHDA, SQIVND (reference sequence). After removal of 3 bases from V and 5 bases from J, the junction contained 10 bases not matched to a gene. The CDR3 spells CASSIFLRGLEDTQYF. The CDR3 nucleotides are TGTGCCAGTAGTATCTTTCTCAGGGGGCTTGAAGATACGCAGTATTTT.

The chain uses TRBV7-3 and TRBJ2-6; D not resolved. This CDR3 contains 16 residues. Germline values: CDR1 SGHTA, CDR2 FQGTGA. The V and J ends lost 2 bases and 4 bases respectively, with 12 bases between them. CDR3 sequence: CASSLAGAVGANVLTF. CDR3 DNA sequence: TGTGCCAGCAGCTTAGCCGGTGCGGTCGGGGCCAACGTCCTGACTTTC.

In its sample, this clonotype was seen many times. CDR3 protein: CASSLTSNPLDRNSYEQYF. CDR3 DNA: TGTGCCAGCAGCTTAACCTCTAACCCCCTGGACAGGAACTCCTACGAGCAGTACTTC. V is TRBV7-3 and J is TRBJ2-7, with 7 bases that match TRBD1. CDR3 length: 19 residues. Per germline, CDR1 SGHTA and CDR2 FQGTGA. Germline trimming cut 0 bases from V and 0 bases from J; bases unmatched to any gene: 14. Full variable domain (rest looked up from reference TRBV7-3 and TRBJ2-7): GAGVSQTPSNKVTEKGKYVELRCDPISGHTALYWYRQSLGQGPEFLIYFQGTGAADDSGLPNDRFFAVRPEGSVSTLKIQRTERGDSAVYLCASSLTSNPLDRNSYEQYFGPGTRLTVT.

The count of this clonotype is one. The chain joins TRBV11-2 to TRBJ1-1; D is ambiguous. The DNA end favors TRBJ2-2, so the J call may be wrong. CDR3 length: 17 residues. In germline, CDR1 is SGHAT, CDR2 FQNNGV. In DNA form, the CDR3 reads TGTGCCAGCAGCTATTACGGGTTGTTCGCGAACACCGGGGAGCTGTTTTTT. It encodes CASSYYGLFANTGELFF.

This rearrangement joins TRBV6-1 to TRBJ2-7; D is unresolved. CDR1 MNHNS and CDR2 SASEGT come from the germline V gene. The CDR3 has 13 residues. V lost 5 bases, J lost 5 bases, and 13 bases lay in between. The CDR3 loop reads CASSSAQPHEQYF. DNA for the CDR3: TGTGCCAGCAGTTCGGCACAGCCCCACGAGCAGTACTTC.

This clonotype was found a few times. J is TRBJ2-7 and V is TRBV7-2; TRBD2 matches at 8 bases. The CDR3 loop spans 13 amino acids. The germline gives CDR1 SGHTA, CDR2 FQGNSA. Trimming cost V 7 bases and J 2 bases; bases outside gene matches: 4. CDR3 loop: CASKIAGPYEQYF. DNA of the CDR3: TGTGCCAGCAAAATAGCGGGGCCCTACGAGCAGTACTTC.

This clonotype was seen ten or more times. The chain couples TRBV27 to TRBJ1-1, with D unresolved. CDR3 length equals 14 residues. The ends were cut back, 4 bases at V and 1 base at J, with 10 bases in the middle. The germline CDR1 and CDR2 sequences are MNHEY and SMNVEV (reference sequence). CDR3 bases: TGTGCCAGCAGTTCTGTAAACCCGAACACTGAAGCTTTCTTT. Its translation: CASSSVNPNTEAFF.

The chain combines TRBV7-6 with TRBJ2-5, with D possibly TRBD2 on 6 matching bases. Germline CDR1 reads SGHVS; CDR2 reads FNYEAQ. V lost 5 bases, J lost 3 bases, and 13 bases lay in between. This CDR3 has 14 residues. CDR3 DNA: TGTGCCAGCAGCAGGTACACGGGGGAAGAGACCCAGTACTTC. It specifies CASSRYTGEETQYF. Drawing the rest from reference TRBV7-6 and TRBJ2-5, the complete variable domain is GAGVSQSPRYKVTKRGQDVALRCDPISGHVSLYWYRQALGQGPEFLTYFNYEAQQDKSGLPNDRFSAERPEGSISTLTIQRTEQRDSAMYRCASSRYTGEETQYFGPGTRLLVL.

A note on this clonotype: No conserved phenylalanine or tryptophan is present at the end of the CDR3, so a read error is the likely explanation. The limits of the CDR3 on the DNA are not certain, so only TCRdb's listed CDR3 is given. The rearrangement links TRBV11-2 to TRBJ2-5; TRBD2, the table's D call, was not compared with the DNA. Germline V lookup: CDR1 SGHAT, CDR2 FQNNGV. The CDR3 numbers 9 amino acids, ends counted. The CDR3 spells CASSLGTSG.

With respect to this clonotype: Germline is not matched at one junction end, which may reflect a read error. This rearrangement joins TRBV7-2 to TRBJ2-1; D ambiguous. This CDR3 has 14 amino acids. CDR1 is SGHTA and CDR2 is FQGNSA in the germline V gene. The chain's CDR3 is CASSLPSEVREQYF. The CDR3 DNA reads as TGTGCCAGCAGCTTACCCAGTGAGGTCCGCGAGCAGTACTTT.

The chain joins TRBV7-6 to TRBJ2-1; TRBD2 matches 12 bases. The J call may be incorrect, as the DNA end agrees better with TRBJ2-7. The CDR3 consists of 16 residues. CDR1 and CDR2 (germline): SGHVS, FNYEAQ. CDR3 amino acids: CASSSTSGGSSYEQYF. DNA of the CDR3: TGTGCCAGCAGCTCAACTAGCGGGGGGAGCTCCTACGAGCAGTACTTC.

The chain recombines TRBV12-3 or TRBV12-4 with TRBJ2-5; D remains unclear. Near its end, the DNA agrees better with TRBJ2-7, so the J call may be wrong. The CDR3 is 12 amino acids. The DNA for the CDR3 is TGTGCCAGCAGCGAACAATCCTACGAGCAGTACTTC. Translating gives CASSEQSYEQYF.